The sequence of this T cell receptor beta chain was determined in a study of OX40 agonist ivuxolimab in advanced cancers. Study summary: Every 2 weeks, patients received ivuxolimab intravenously, dosed at 0.01 to 10 mg/kg. Three patients responded partially, comprising one with hepatocellular carcinoma and two with cutaneous melanoma. Those enrolled were 80% to 85% male, with a mean age of roughly 62 years and ages from about 20 to 79.

Germline loops: CDR1 MNHEY, CDR2 SMNVEV (reference sequence). The V end lost 5 bases, the J end lost 7 bases, and 11 bases lay between the germline ends. The CDR3 spans 13 residues. Profiling relied on immunoSEQ multiplex PCR, and the TCRdb table lists in-frame clones only, not all of them. In the table there are approximately 45,000 clones, roughly 90% of which are singletons. This sequence joins TRBV27 and TRBJ1-4; the D gene is possibly TRBD1 (5 bases). The sample consisted of CD4+ or CD8+ T cells sorted from blood, taken in a trial of the OX40 agonist ivuxolimab. The sequence was obtained from an adult with an advanced solid tumor such as melanoma, head and neck, liver or kidney cancer. The CDR3 DNA sequence: TGTGCCAGCAGTGGGCAGGGCCGTGAAAAACTGTTTTTT. Its protein product is CASSGQGREKLFF.